The present T cell receptor beta chain was sequenced within a study of T-cell memory formation after mild COVID-19. Study-wide results and caveats: Clones that shrank (day 15 to 85) were balanced CD4/CD8, whereas later expanders leaned CD4+.

This clonotype showed up just a few times. Its antigen is unknown. From 5'RACE with constant-segment primers came TCR alpha and TCR beta cDNA libraries that carried sample barcodes and UMIs. TCRdb recomputed calls from the 5' RACE reads with MiXCR, one row per CDR3 protein. The repertoire holds hundreds of thousands of distinct CDR3 sequences, with about 20% as singletons. The junction had 3 bases not matched to a gene; V was cut back by 6 bases and J by 2 bases. The CDR3 totals 13 residues. CDR1 MNHEY and CDR2 SVGEGT come from the germline V gene. The material sequenced was PBMCs or a T cell subset sorted from them (not recorded which). The TCR originated in an adult woman who had mild COVID-19 (a few samples of this study predate the infection). Cell type and time point are not known. V gene TRBV6-2 or TRBV6-3 combines with J gene TRBJ2-7; 8 bases agree with TRBD1. CDR3 region: CASRTGVTYEQYF. The CDR3 DNA follows: TGTGCCAGCAGGACAGGGGTTACCTACGAGCAGTACTTC.